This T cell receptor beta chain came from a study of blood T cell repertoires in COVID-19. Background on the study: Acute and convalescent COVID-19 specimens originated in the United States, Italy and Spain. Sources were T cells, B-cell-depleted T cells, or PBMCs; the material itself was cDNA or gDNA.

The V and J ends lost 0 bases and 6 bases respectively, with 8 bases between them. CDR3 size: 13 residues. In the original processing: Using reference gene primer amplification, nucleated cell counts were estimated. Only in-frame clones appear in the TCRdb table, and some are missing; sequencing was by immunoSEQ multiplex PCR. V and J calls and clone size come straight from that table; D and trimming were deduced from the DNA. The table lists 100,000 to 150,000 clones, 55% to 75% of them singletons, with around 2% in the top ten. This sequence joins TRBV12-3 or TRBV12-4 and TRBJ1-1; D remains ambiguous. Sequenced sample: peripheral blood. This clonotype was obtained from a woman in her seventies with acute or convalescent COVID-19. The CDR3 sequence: CASSLAPEAEAFF. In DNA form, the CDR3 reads TGTGCCAGCAGTTTAGCCCCCGAGGCTGAAGCTTTCTTT.